This T cell receptor (beta chain) was captured by sequencing in a study of regulatory T cells in long-lasting Graves disease. The study's findings and limits: TCR diversity in persistent Graves' patients was below that of newly diagnosed ones.

Regarding time point: persistent/refractory GD, antithyroid drugs over 5 years with positive TRAb. PBMC RNA served as the TCR library source. Trimming took off 6 bases at V and 1 base at J, with 10 bases between the two ends. The CDR3 runs 14 residues. Germline assignment: CDR1 SNHLY and CDR2 FYNNEI. The table lists this clonotype with a few counts. As yet, its antigen is unknown. iRepertoire HTBI primers and Arm-PCR of CDR3 regions built TCR beta libraries. TCRdb independently ran MiXCR on the multiplex PCR reads; one entry per CDR3 protein. The repertoire consists of fewer than 400,000 distinct CDR3 sequences, with less than 20% occurring once and the leading ten covering less than 35%.

Specimen: peripheral blood mononuclear cells (PBMCs), collected when the disease was refractory, from a patient treated with antithyroid drugs. The sequence came from a female donor with Graves disease. V is TRBV2 and J is TRBJ1-3, with D perhaps matching TRBD1 (5 bases). CDR3 nucleotides: TGTGCCAGCAGCCCGCACAGGTCTGGAAACACCATATATTTT. It specifies CASSPHRSGNTIYF.